Given below is one TCR beta chain in context. The data were taken from a study of T-cell memory formation after mild COVID-19. This CDR3 is built from 16 residues. The V end lost 0 bases, the J end lost 1 base, and 13 bases lay between the germline ends. Germline-derived CDR1 and CDR2 are SGHRS and YFSETQ. TCRdb redid the calling of the 5' RACE reads with MiXCR, one entry per CDR3 protein. The data contain about 350,000 distinct CDR3 sequences, 25% to 30% of them singletons. This sequence was found in an adult woman who had mild COVID-19 (a few samples of this study predate the infection). Cell type and time point are not known. Sequences were obtained from PBMCs or a T cell subset sorted from them (not recorded which). The chain combines TRBV5-1 with TRBJ1-1; D is possibly TRBD1 (6 bases). The CDR3 DNA reads as TGCGCCAGCAGCTTGGCTCGGGGGCCGGGGAACACTGAAGCTTTCTTT. Its translation is CASSLARGPGNTEAFF.